This T cell receptor beta chain stems from a study of Ad26.COV2.S vaccination and SARS-CoV-2 variants. In germline, CDR1 is SGHVS, CDR2 FQNEAQ. Trimming shortened V by 5 bases and J by 4 bases, and 6 bases separated the two germline ends. There are 12 residues in the CDR3. On this clone: Its antigen is not known.

The protocol was immunoSEQ multiplex PCR, while the TCRdb copy is restricted to in-frame clones and leaves out a portion. The data show fewer than 900,000 clones, more than 70% seen once. Study observations and caveats: Estimates derived from TCR breadth and depth analyses may have underestimated total T cell responses.

The treatment here: some 20 received Ad26.COV2.S at low or high dose, single or two shots; roughly five received placebo; per-sample allocation not given. Sampling was performed 63 days after the first vaccine or placebo injection. Sequenced here: peripheral blood, sampled in a trial of Ad26.COV2.S vaccine versus placebo. The chain uses TRBV7-8 and TRBJ1-5, with unresolved D. This receptor was taken from a person aged 18 to 65 who received the Ad26.COV2.S COVID-19 vaccine or a placebo. The CDR3: CASSQPNQPQHF. The CDR3 DNA reads TGTGCCAGCAGCCAACCAAATCAGCCCCAGCATTTT.